This TCR beta chain appears in the sequencing data of a study of metastatic and nonmetastatic thyroid tumors (dated by TCRdb to about 2020). As for the study more broadly: Repertoires from peripheral blood and from tumor or nodule tissue samples of malignant and benign thyroid patients were compared. Results and caveats for the whole study, not just this receptor: In both blood and tumor samples, malignant tumors were reported to have significantly higher TCR beta diversity than benign nodules.

This clone has at least ten counts. Which antigen it targets is not known. Nothing much larger sits one base from this clone, and base qualities are not available. CDR1 MNHEY and CDR2 SVGAGI were looked up in the germline V gene. The CDR3 numbers 16 residues from cysteine through phenylalanine. Kept here is only the CDR3 DNA, which spans 48 bases and is read in frame from base 1. V gives up 0 bases and J gives up 5 bases, and the segment between their germline ends measures 16 bases. No patient had received any treatment before thyroid surgery. Patient clinical samples collected from 2012 to 2018 were retrospectively analysed using T-cell receptor beta sequencing. The method behind the library was PCR. The run used an Illumina HiSeq 4000. High-throughput sequencing was used to profile the TCR beta-chain CDR3 region of every patient. Turning to the authors' computational methods: CDR3 differences across clinicopathological groups were used to build a classifier for discriminating distant-metastatic papillary thyroid cancer patients. The Shannon index was used to measure repertoire diversity, and the Morisita-Horn index was used to measure how similar tumor and blood repertoires were. TCRdb took the public reads, trimmed them with fastp at Q25, ran MiXCR for clone calling and kept in-frame beta chains. For this entry, the V and J calls and clone size follow TCRdb and not the study's own pipeline. This sample gives tens of thousands of clones in total; about 16% of them show up just once. Just over 3.5% of the sample is in the top ten clones.

The TCR originated in a female donor with papillary thyroid cancer or a benign thyroid nodule (not recorded which). Some clones in this sample may be carry-over from other donors' samples. Sequencing was done on a sample of blood. Recombination connected TRBV6-5 to TRBJ2-5, with a tentative D call of TRBD1 or TRBD2, each matching 6 bases. The DNA is TGTGCCAGCAGTTACTCGAGGTGGGGGGCGCGGGAGACCCAGTACTTC. Translated, it gives CASSYSRWGARETQYF.